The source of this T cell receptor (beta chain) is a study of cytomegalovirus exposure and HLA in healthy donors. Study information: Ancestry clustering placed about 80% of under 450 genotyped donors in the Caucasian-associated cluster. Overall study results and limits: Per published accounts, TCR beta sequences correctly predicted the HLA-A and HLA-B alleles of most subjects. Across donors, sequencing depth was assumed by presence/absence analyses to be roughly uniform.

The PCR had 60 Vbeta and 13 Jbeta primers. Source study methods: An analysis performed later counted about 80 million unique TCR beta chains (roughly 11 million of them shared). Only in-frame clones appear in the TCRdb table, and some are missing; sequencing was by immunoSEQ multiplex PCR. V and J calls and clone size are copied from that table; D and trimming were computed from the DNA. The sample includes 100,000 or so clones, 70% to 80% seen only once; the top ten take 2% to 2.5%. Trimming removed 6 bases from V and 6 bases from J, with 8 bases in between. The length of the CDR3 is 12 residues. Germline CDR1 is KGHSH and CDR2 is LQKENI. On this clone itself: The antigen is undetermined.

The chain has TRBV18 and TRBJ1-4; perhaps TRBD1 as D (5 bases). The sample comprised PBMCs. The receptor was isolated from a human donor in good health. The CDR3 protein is CASSPTDEKLFF. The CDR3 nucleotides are TGTGCCAGCTCCCCGACAGATGAAAAACTGTTTTTT.